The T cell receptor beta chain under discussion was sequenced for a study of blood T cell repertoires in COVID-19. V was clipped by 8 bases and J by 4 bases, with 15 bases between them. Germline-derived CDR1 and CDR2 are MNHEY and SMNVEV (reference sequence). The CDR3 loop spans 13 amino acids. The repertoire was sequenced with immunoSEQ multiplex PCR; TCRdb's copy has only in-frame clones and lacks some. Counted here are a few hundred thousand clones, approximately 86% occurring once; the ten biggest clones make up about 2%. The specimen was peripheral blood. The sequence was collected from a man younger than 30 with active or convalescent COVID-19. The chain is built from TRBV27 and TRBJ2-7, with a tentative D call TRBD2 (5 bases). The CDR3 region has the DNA TGTGCCAGCGGTACCGGGGAATCGTACGAGCAGTACTTC. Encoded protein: CASGTGESYEQYF.